The entry below gives a single T cell receptor beta chain sequence along with its context. Antigen specificity is unknown. This specimen belongs to a study of T cells in localized non-small cell lung cancer. Some clones are missing from TCRdb's copy, which holds only in-frame ones; the method was immunoSEQ multiplex PCR. Here the sample spans tens of thousands of clones, around 93% being singletons. Study-level findings and limits: Clonality peaked in uninvolved adjacent lung rather than tumor. Of the top 100 tumor clones, median about 56 were in adjacent lung, approximately 28 among its top 100.

The receptor's source is a female donor aged 60 or older with stage I lung adenocarcinoma. The source was peripheral blood, collected before any cancer treatment.

Here the CDR3 reads CAWEPTGDTEAFF. CDR3 coding DNA: TGTGCCTGGGAGCCCACAGGGGACACTGAAGCTTTCTTT. The rearrangement links TRBV30 to TRBJ1-1; 7 nucleotides align to TRBD1. Unmatched junction bases numbered 6, after V lost 5 bases and J lost 3 bases. The germline CDR1 and CDR2 sequences are GTSNPN and SVGIG (reference sequence). The CDR3 is 13 residues long.